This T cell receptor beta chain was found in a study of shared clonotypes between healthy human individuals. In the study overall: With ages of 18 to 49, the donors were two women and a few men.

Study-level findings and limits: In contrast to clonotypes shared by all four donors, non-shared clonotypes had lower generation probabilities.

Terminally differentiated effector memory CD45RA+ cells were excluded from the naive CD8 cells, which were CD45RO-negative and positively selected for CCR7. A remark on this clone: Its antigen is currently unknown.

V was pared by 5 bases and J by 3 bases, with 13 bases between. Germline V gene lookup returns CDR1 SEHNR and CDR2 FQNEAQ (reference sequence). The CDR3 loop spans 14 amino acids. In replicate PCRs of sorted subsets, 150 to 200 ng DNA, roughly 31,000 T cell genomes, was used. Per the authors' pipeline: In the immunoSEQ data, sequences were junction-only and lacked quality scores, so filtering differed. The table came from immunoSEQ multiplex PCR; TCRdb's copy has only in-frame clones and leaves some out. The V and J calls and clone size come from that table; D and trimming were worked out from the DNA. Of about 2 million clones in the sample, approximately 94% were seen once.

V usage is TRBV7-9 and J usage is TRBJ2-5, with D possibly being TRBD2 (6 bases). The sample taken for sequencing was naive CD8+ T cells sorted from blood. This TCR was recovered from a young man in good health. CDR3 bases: TGTGCCAGCAGCGTATCTGGGGGGAAAGAGACCCAGTACTTC. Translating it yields CASSVSGGKETQYF.